The 13 T cell receptor delta chains below all came from one sample that was sequenced in a study of gamma-delta T cells after stem cell transplantation. TCRdb fed the RT-PCR reads into CATT to redo clone calling. This sample has approximately 1,200 delta-chain clones; about 1.7% occur once, and the top ten carry roughly half. The sequencing sample was made of gamma-delta T cells. Receptor source: a human donor. It is not recorded whose cells these are; they may come from a transplant donor.

As concerns this clone: A far larger clone lies a single base away; this is likely a read error. This CDR3 is also generated by other DNA sequences in the sample. V and J are TRDV2 and TRDJ1; 11 bases match TRDD3. J gave up 0 bases and V 4 bases, and 9 bases lay outside the gene matches. CDR1 and CDR2 from the germline V gene are GEAIGNYY and EKD. The CDR3 extends over 17 amino acids. This CDR3 reads CACDTLGDKRDTDKLIF. CDR3 sequence (DNA): TGTGCCTGTGATACACTGGGGGATAAACGGGACACCGATAAACTCATCTTT.

This clone has more than one count but fewer than ten. The junction shows a germline mismatch at one end, possibly a read error. The chain combines TRDV2 with TRDJ3, with 12 bases identical to TRDD3. The CDR3 loop spans 20 amino acids. Per germline, CDR1 GEAIGNYY and CDR2 EKD. The chain's CDR3 is CACATADLGDTHKDTRPMFF. CDR3 nucleotide sequence: TGTGCCTGTGCCACCGCAGACCTGGGGGATACGCATAAAGACACCCGCCCGATGTTTTTC.

Only a few counts were recorded for this clone. This is likely an artifact of a read error, given a far larger clone one base away. V and J are TRDV2 and TRDJ1; no clear D gene. Germline CDR1 reads GEAIGNYY; CDR2 reads EKD. The CDR3 spans 18 residues. The CDR3, as DNA: TGTGCCTGTAACACCGTAGGATCAGTACCCGGTACGACCGATAAACTCATCTTT. Amino acids: CACNTVGSVPGTTDKLIF.

This clone came up a few times. TCRdb pairs this DNA with a much larger clone's protein that differs at residue 4, likely a read error; the protein shown was translated from the DNA. V usage is TRDV2 and J usage is TRDJ1; the D gene is possibly TRDD3 (7 bases). This CDR3 is built from 20 residues. Germline V CDR1 and CDR2: GEAIGNYY, EKD. CDR3 amino acids: CACNTVSFLKAGGITDKLIF. CDR3 sequence (DNA): TGTGCCTGTAACACCGTTTCTTTCCTAAAGGCTGGGGGGATCACCGATAAACTCATCTTT.

With respect to this clone: TCRdb assigns this DNA the protein of a much larger clone, which departs from its translation at residue 13; this likely reflects a read error, and the protein shown comes from translating the DNA. This chain connects TRDV2 to TRDJ1; the match to TRDD3 covers 12 bases. The germline V gene has CDR1 GEAIGNYY and CDR2 EKD. CDR3 size: 16 residues. The CDR3 DNA is TGTGCCTGTGACGCCTTACTGGGGGATACTGCCGATAGACTCATCTTT. It translates to CACDALLGDTADRLIF.

The rearrangement uses TRDV2 and TRDJ1; TRDD3 matches at 8 bases. Germline CDR1 GEAIGNYY, CDR2 EKD. Germline trimming cut 3 bases from V and 0 bases from J; bases unmatched to any gene: 5. CDR3 size: 15 residues. CDR3: CACDALLGDTDKLIF. In DNA, the CDR3 is TGTGCCTGTGACGCCTTACTGGGGGACACCGATAAACTCATCTTT.

This clone appeared a few times. TCRdb attributes to this sequence the protein of a much larger clone, which differs from the DNA translation at residue 12; a read error is likely, and the protein displayed is translated from the DNA. The chain joins TRDV2 to TRDJ1; 13 bases map to TRDD3. The germline V gene has CDR1 GEAIGNYY and CDR2 EKD. CDR3 length: 18 amino acids. V was clipped by 3 bases and J by 2 bases; unmatched bases: 11. The CDR3: CACDAVLGDTRMTDKLIF. The CDR3 nucleotides read TGTGCCTGTGACGCTGTACTGGGGGATACGCGTATGACCGATAAACTCATCTTT.

This clone occurred a few times. TCRdb's listed protein matches a much larger clone and diverges from this DNA's translation at residue 6, likely through a read error; the protein shown comes from the DNA. The chain joins TRDV2 to TRDJ1; D uncertain. Germline V CDR1 and CDR2: GEAIGNYY, EKD. The CDR3 has 14 amino acids. The germline V and J ends were trimmed by 0 bases and 1 base, with 8 bases remaining between them. The CDR3 sequence: CACDTGVATDKLIF. CDR3 DNA: TGTGCCTGTGACACCGGGGTAGCCACCGATAAACTCATCTTT.

On this clone: This DNA translates differently at residue 11 from the TCRdb protein, which is that of a much larger clone; a read error is likely, and the protein shown is the DNA's own translation. The V and J genes are TRDV2 and TRDJ1; D not resolved. The CDR3 length is 17 residues. V lost 3 bases to trimming and J lost 0 bases, with 19 bases between them. Germline CDR1 GEAIGNYY, CDR2 EKD. CDR3 bases: TGTGCCTGTGACGGCCTCGGGGTTCCCGGAGACACCGATAAACTCATCTTT. It translates to CACDGLGVPGDTDKLIF.

This clone has just a few counts. The chain uses TRDV1 and TRDJ1, with 9 nucleotides matching TRDD2. V shed 4 bases and J 0 bases; nucleotides not matched to a gene: 18. The CDR3 extends over 20 amino acids. Per germline, CDR1 TSWWSYY and CDR2 QGS. Here the CDR3 DNA reads TGTGCTCTTGGGGGACCTTCCTACGAGTACTGGGGACTTGACACCGATAAACTCATCTTT. Translated: CALGGPSYEYWGLDTDKLIF.

In the case of this clone: A far larger clone is one nucleotide away, so this likely arose from a read error. The chain links TRDV2 to TRDJ1, with TRDD3 matching 12 bases. The J gene was not available in TCRdb and was assigned here by matching the DNA to germline segments. The V and J ends lost 0 bases and 0 bases, in that order; junction bases with no gene match: 10. This CDR3 is 19 amino acids long. The germline V gene has CDR1 GEAIGNYY and CDR2 EKD. For the CDR3, the DNA is TGTGCCTGTGACACCGGGAGCACTGGGGGATACACGAACACCGATAAACTCATCTTT. It is translated as CACDTGSTGGYTNTDKLIF.

This clone is medium-sized by share. A far larger clone is off by one base, so a read error is likely. The chain is built from TRDV2 and TRDJ1; TRDD3 agrees at 9 bases. This CDR3 comprises 14 residues. In germline, CDR1 is GEAIGNYY, CDR2 EKD. The CDR3 region has the DNA TGTGCCTCTGACAAACTGGGGGACACCGATAAACTCACCTTT. The encoded protein is CASDKLGDTDKLTF.

This clone is labeled as large. The identical CDR3 is also encoded by other nucleotide sequences in the sample. J is TRDJ3 and V is TRDV2, with 10 bases aligning to TRDD3. The CDR3 totals 18 residues. The germline CDR1 and CDR2 sequences are GEAIGNYY and EKD. The trim removed 0 bases at V and 0 bases at J, leaving 1 base unmatched. The DNA of the CDR3 is TGTGCCTGTGACACCGGGGGATACGACTCCTGGGACACCCGACAGATGTTTTTC. Translation gives CACDTGGYDSWDTRQMFF.